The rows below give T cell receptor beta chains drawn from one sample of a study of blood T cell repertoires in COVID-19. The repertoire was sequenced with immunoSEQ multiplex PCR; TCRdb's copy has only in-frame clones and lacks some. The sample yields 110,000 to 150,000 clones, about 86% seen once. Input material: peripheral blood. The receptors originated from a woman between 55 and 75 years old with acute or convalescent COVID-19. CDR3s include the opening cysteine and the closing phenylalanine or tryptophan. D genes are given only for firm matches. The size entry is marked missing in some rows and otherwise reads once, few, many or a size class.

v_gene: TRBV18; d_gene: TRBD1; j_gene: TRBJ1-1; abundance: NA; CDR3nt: TGTGCCAGCTCACCACCAAACAGGGGGAAAACTGAAGCTTTCTTT; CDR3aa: CASSPPNRGKTEAFF
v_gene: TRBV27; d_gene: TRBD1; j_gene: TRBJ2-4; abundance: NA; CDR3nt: TGTGCCAGCAGTTCGTCGACAGGGGGTCTGGCCAAAAACATTCAGTACTTC; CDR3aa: CASSSSTGGLAKNIQYF
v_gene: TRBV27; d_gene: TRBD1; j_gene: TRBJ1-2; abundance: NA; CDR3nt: TGTGCCAGCAGTTTTGGGCCGACAGGGTCTGGTTCGTATGGCTACACCTTC; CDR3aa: CASSFGPTGSGSYGYTF
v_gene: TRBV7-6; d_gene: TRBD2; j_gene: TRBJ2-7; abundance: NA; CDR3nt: TGTGCCAGCAGCTTGTCTCTAGCGGGGACCTACGAGCAGTACTTC; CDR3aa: CASSLSLAGTYEQYF
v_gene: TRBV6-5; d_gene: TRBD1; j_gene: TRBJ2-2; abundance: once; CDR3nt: TGTGCCAGCAACAGGGGGGACACCGGGGAGCTGTTTTTT; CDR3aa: CASNRGDTGELFF
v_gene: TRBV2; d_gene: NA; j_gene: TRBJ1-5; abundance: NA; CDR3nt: TGTGCCAGCAGAAGGGGACACCAGCCTGGGCAGCCCCAGCATTTT; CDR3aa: CASRRGHQPGQPQHF
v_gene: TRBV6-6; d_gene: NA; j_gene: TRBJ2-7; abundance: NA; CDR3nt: TGTGCCAGCAGCTTCTACGACGAGCAGTACTTC; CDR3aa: CASSFYDEQYF
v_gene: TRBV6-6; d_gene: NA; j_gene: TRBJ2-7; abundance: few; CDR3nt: TGTGCCAGCAGTTACTCGATGGGGGCCTCGGGGCAGTACTTC; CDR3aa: CASSYSMGASGQYF
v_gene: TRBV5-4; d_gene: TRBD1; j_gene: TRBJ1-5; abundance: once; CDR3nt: TGTGCCAGCAGCCAGGGGGCAGGTCAGCCCCAGCATTTT; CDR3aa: CASSQGAGQPQHF
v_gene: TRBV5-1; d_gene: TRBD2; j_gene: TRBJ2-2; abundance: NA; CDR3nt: TGCGCCAGCAGCTTGTCTAGCGGCTACACCGGGGAGCTGTTTTTT; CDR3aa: CASSLSSGYTGELFF
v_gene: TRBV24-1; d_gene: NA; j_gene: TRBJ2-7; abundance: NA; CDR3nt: TGTGCCACCAGTGATTCAGGAGGGAAAGCCTACGAGCAGTACTTC; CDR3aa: CATSDSGGKAYEQYF
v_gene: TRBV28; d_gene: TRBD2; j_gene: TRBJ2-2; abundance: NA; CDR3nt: TGTGCCAGCGGCGGACTAGCGGAAAACACCGGGGAGCTGTTTTTT; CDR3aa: CASGGLAENTGELFF
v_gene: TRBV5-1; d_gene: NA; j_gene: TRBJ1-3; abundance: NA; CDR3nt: TGCGCCAGCAGCTTGGTTGGAGTCTCTGGAAACACCATATATTTT; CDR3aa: CASSLVGVSGNTIYF
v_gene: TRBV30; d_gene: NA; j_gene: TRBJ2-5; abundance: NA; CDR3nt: TGTGCCTGGAGTGTGTTTCGGGGGGCTGGGGAGACCCAGTACTTC; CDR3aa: CAWSVFRGAGETQYF
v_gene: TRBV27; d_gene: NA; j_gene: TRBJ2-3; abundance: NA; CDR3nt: TGTGCCAGCAGTTTGGAGCGGACCACAGATACGCAGTATTTT; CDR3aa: CASSLERTTDTQYF
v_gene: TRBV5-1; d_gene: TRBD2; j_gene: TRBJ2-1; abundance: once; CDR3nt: TGCGCCAGCAGCTTGGGAATGAGAGCGGGGGGCACAAGCTCCTACAATGAGCAGTTCTTC; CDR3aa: CASSLGMRAGGTSSYNEQFF
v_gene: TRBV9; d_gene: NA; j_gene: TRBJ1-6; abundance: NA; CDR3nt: TGTGCCAGCAGCGTAAAAGGGGACAAGGCGGCCCTCCACTTT; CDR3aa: CASSVKGDKAALHF
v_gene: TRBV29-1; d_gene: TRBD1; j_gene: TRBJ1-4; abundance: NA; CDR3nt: TGCAGCGTTGGCGGACAGGCAACTAATGAAAAACTGTTTTTT; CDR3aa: CSVGGQATNEKLFF
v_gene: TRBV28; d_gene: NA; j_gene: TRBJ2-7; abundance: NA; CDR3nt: TGTGCCAGCAGCCCCCCGGGGCGGGACCACGAGCAGTACTTC; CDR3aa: CASSPPGRDHEQYF
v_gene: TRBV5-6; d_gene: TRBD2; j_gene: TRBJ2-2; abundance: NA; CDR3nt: TGTGCCAGCAGCCTTAGCGGGGGGCCGAACACCGGGGAGCTGTTTTTT; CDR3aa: CASSLSGGPNTGELFF
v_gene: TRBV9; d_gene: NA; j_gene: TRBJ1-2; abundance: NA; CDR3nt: TGTGCCAGCAGCGTAGACGGGACTGATGGCTACACCTTC; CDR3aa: CASSVDGTDGYTF
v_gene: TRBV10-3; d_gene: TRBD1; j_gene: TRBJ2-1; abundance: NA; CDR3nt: TGTGCCATCAGCCGTGACAGGGAACGGGGGCAGTTCTTC; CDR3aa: CAISRDRERGQFF
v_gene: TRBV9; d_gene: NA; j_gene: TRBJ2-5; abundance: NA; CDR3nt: TGTGCCAGCAGGGCCACAGGGGACTACCAAGAGACCCAGTACTTC; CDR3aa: CASRATGDYQETQYF
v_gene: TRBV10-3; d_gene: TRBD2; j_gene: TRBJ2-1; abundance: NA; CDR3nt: TGTGCCGTCCTTTATAGCGGGGGTTATGAGCAGTTCTTC; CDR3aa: CAVLYSGGYEQFF
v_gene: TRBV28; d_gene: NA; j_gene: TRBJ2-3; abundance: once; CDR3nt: TGTGCCAGTGACAGGAACACAGATACGCAGTATTTT; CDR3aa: CASDRNTDTQYF
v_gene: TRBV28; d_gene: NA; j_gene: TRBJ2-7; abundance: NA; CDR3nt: TGTGCCAGCATCCTGCGGTCCGGAACCTACGAGCAGTACTTC; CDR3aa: CASILRSGTYEQYF
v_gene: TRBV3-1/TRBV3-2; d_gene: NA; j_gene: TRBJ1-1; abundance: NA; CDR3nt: TGTGCCAGCAGCCTCCTTCGGAACACTGAAGCTTTCTTT; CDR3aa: CASSLLRNTEAFF
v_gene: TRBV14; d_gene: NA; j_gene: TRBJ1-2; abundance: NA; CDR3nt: TGTGCCAGCAGCCAAGAACTGAACTATGGCTACACCTTC; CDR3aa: CASSQELNYGYTF
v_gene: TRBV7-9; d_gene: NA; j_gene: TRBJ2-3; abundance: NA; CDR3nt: TGTGCCAGCAGCTTCGGGTCCATATCCCCCAGCACAGATACGCAGTATTTT; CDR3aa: CASSFGSISPSTDTQYF
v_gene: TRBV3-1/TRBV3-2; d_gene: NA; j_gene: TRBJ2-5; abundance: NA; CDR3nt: TGTGCCAGCAGCCAAGGTGCTAGCCTCGCGTGGGCCCAGTACTTC; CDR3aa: CASSQGASLAWAQYF
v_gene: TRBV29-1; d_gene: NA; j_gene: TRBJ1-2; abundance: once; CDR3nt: TGCAGCGTTGGATTCCCAGGGAACTATGGCTACACCTTC; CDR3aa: CSVGFPGNYGYTF
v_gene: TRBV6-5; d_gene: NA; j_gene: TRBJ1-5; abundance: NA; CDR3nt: TGTGCCAGCAGTTCTGGGTTGGGCCAGCCCCAGCATTTT; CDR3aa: CASSSGLGQPQHF
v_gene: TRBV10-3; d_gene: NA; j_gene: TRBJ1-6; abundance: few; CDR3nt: TGTGCCATCAGTGAAGGGGTGCATAATTCACCCCTCCACTTT; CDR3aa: CAISEGVHNSPLHF
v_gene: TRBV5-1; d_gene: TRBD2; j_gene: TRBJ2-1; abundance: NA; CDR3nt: TGCGCCAGCAGCTTCACGGGAGAGCGGGGGGTGCTTTACAATGAGCAGTTCTTC; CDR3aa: CASSFTGERGVLYNEQFF
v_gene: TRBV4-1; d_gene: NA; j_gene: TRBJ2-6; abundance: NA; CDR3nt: TGCGCCAGCAGCCAAGATAAGGGCAGGGTTATAAGGGCCAACGTCCTGACTTTC; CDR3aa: CASSQDKGRVIRANVLTF
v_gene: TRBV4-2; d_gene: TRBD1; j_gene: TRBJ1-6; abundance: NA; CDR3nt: TGTGCCAGCAGCCAAAACTTGAGGACCGGGACAGGGGGAAATTCACCCCTCCACTTT; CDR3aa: CASSQNLRTGTGGNSPLHF
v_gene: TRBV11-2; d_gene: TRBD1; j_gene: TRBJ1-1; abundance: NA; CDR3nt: TGTGCCAGCAGCCCAACGGACAGGGGAGATACTGAAGCTTTCTTT; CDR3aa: CASSPTDRGDTEAFF
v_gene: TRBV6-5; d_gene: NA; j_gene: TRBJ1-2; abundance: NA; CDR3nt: TGTGCCAGCAGTTACACTACAGGAGTAGGTTCCACCTTC; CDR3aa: CASSYTTGVGSTF
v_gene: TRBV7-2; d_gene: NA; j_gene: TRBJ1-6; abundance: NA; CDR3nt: TGTGCCAGCAGCTTAGCGCTCACGGACCGGGGACCCCTCCACTTT; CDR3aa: CASSLALTDRGPLHF
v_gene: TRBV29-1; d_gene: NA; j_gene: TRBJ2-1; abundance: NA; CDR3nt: TGCAGCGTTGGGGAGTGGGATGAGCAGTTCTTC; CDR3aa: CSVGEWDEQFF
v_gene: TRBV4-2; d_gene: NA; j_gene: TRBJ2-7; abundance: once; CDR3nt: TGTGCCAGCAGCCACGCCGGACTAAACGTTGGTGGGAACTACGAGCAGTACTTC; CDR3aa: CASSHAGLNVGGNYEQYF
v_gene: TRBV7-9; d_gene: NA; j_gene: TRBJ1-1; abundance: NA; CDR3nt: TGTGCCAGCACACCATTGATAGATGAAGCTTTCTTT; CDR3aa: CASTPLIDEAFF
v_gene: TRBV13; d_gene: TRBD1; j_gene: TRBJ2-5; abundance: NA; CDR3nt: TGTGCCAGCAGCTCGACAGGGGAATCGAAAGAGACCCAGTACTTC; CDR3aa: CASSSTGESKETQYF